This T cell receptor beta chain was obtained from a study of early T cells in non-severe SARS-CoV-2 infection. Study at large: Unsorted whole blood bulk RNA was sequenced, with unpaired chains.

After removal of 5 bases from V and 5 bases from J, the junction contained 10 bases not matched to a gene. CDR3 length: 15 residues. In germline, CDR1 is WNHNN, CDR2 SYGVQD (reference sequence). This clonotype came up a few times. Antigen unknown. Individual cDNA molecules received unique molecular identifiers during library preparation. TCRdb reprocessed the 5' RACE reads via MiXCR and lists one record per CDR3 protein. Of about 43,000 distinct CDR3 sequences in the sample, about 11% were seen once. Study observations and caveats: Anti-spike CD8 responses were favored in VDJdb matching, and private and CD4 specificities were missed.

Sequenced material: whole blood. This clonotype was obtained from an adult who was a healthcare worker with PCR-confirmed SARS-CoV-2 infection or an uninfected control (not recorded which). V and J are TRBV10-1 and TRBJ2-7; 9 nucleotides agree with TRBD1. The CDR3 protein is CASSTTGTGLHEQYF. Written as DNA, the CDR3 is TGCGCCAGCAGTACCACCGGGACAGGGCTCCACGAGCAGTACTTC.